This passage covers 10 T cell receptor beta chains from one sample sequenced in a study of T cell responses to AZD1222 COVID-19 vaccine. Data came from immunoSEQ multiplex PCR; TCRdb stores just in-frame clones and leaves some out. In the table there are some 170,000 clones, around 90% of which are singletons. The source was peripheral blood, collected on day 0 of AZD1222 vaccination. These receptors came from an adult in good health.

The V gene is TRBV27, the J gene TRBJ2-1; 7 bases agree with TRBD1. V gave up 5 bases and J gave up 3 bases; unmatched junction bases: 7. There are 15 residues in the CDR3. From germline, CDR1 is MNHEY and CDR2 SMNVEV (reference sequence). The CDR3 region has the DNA TGTGCCAGCAGTCCTCTCCGGACAGGCTACAATGAGCAGTTCTTC. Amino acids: CASSPLRTGYNEQFF.

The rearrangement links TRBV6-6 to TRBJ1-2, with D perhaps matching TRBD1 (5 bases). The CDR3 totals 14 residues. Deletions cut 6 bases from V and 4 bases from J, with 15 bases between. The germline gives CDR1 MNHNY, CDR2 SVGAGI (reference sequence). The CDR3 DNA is TGTGCCAGCAGATTAACCGGGACGCGCTATGGCTACACCTTC. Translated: CASRLTGTRYGYTF.

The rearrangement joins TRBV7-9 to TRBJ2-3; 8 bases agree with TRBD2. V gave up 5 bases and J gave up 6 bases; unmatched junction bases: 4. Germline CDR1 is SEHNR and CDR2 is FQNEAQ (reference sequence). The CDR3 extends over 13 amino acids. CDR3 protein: CASSEAGADTQYF. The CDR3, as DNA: TGTGCCAGCAGCGAAGCGGGAGCGGATACGCAGTATTTT.

The CDR3 nucleotides are TGTGCCAGCAGTCCCGGGTCCCTTGGCCTCTACGAGCAGTACTTC. Encoded protein: CASSPGSLGLYEQYF. The chain links TRBV6-6 to TRBJ2-7; no clear D gene. The CDR3 is made up of 15 amino acids. Germline V gives CDR1 MNHNY, CDR2 SVGAGI (reference sequence). Trimming took off 5 bases at V and 3 bases at J, with 17 bases between the two ends.

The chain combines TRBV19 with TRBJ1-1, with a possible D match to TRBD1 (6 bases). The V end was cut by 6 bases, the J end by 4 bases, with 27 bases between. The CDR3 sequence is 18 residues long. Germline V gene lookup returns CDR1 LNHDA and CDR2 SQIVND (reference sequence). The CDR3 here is CASRPRRQAIGRVTEAFF. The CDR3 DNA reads TGTGCCAGTAGACCACGACGACAGGCGATTGGTCGAGTCACTGAAGCTTTCTTT.

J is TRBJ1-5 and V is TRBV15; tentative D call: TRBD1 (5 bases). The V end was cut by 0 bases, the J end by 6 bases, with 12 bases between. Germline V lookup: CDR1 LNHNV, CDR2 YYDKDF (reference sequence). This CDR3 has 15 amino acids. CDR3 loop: CATSRETGGVQPQHF. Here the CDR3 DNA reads TGTGCCACCAGCAGAGAAACTGGAGGGGTTCAGCCCCAGCATTTT.

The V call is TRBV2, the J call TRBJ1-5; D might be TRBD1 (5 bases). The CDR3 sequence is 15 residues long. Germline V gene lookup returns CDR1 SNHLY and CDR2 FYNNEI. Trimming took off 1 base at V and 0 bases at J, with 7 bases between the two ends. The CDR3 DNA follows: TGTGCCAGCAGTGAAGGAGGGGTTAGCAATCAGCCCCAGCATTTT. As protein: CASSEGGVSNQPQHF.

Written as DNA, the CDR3 is TGTGCCAGCAGCCAAGCCACAGGCAGAACAACTGAAGCTTTCTTT. This encodes CASSQATGRTTEAFF. The rearrangement joins TRBV14 to TRBJ1-1, with D perhaps TRBD1 (5 bases). Between the trimmed V and J ends, which lost 1 base and 5 bases, there was a span of 14 bases. CDR3 size: 15 residues. The germline gives CDR1 SGHDN, CDR2 FVKESK.

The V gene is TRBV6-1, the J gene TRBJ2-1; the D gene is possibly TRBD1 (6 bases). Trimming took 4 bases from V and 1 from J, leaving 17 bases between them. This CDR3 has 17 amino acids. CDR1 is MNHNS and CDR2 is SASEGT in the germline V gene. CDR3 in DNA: TGTGCCAGCAGTGGAGGATTTCAGGGGAATTCCTACAATGAGCAGTTCTTC. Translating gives CASSGGFQGNSYNEQFF.

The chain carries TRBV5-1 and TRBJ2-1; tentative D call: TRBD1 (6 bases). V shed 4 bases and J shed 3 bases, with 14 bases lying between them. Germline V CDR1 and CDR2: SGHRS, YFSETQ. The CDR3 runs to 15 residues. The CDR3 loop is CASSRGQGVYNEQFF. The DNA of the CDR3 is TGCGCCAGCAGCAGGGGACAAGGTGTCTACAATGAGCAGTTCTTC.